Listed below are T cell receptor beta chains from one sample, sequenced in a study of T cells in Graves' hyperthyroidism and ophthalmopathy. TCRdb used MiXCR to reprocess the multiplex PCR reads, holding one entry per CDR3 protein. The sample carries about 600,000 distinct CDR3 sequences, 12% to 15% recorded once. Source material: blood. Receptor source: a woman between 18 and 30 years old with Graves' ophthalmopathy. Each CDR3 is given with its conserved first and last residue. The order of the fields is J gene, clone size, D gene, V gene, CDR3 DNA, CDR3 protein. The D gene is left open where the match is weak. Size tells how often a clone was seen (once, few, many) or the class of an expanded clone, and some rows leave it out.

J: TRBJ2-1; size: NA; D: NA; V: TRBV4-1; DNA: TGCGCCAGCAGCCCTCTACCCAAGACCTACAATGAGCAGTTCTTC; CDR3: CASSPLPKTYNEQFF
J: TRBJ2-1; size: NA; D: TRBD2; V: TRBV7-2; DNA: TGTGCCAGCAGCCCCCACGGGTCGCGGGAGGGCGGGATTCTTATCGGGAATGAGCAGTTCTTC; CDR3: CASSPHGSREGGILIGNEQFF
J: TRBJ1-4; size: many; D: NA; V: TRBV20-1; DNA: TGCAGTGCTAGAGATCCACTACAGGGCACTAATGAAAAACTGTTTTTT; CDR3: CSARDPLQGTNEKLFF
J: TRBJ2-1; size: few; D: NA; V: TRBV13; DNA: TGTGCCAGCAGCCTACAGGGAAAGAGCTCCTACAATGAGCAGTTCTTC; CDR3: CASSLQGKSSYNEQFF
J: TRBJ2-5; size: NA; D: TRBD2; V: TRBV11-2; DNA: TGTGCCAGCAGCCGGGGGGGGGCAGAAAACCAAGAGACCCAGTACTTC; CDR3: CASSRGGAENQETQYF
J: TRBJ2-3; size: many; D: NA; V: TRBV11-3; DNA: TGTGCCAGCAGCTTAGGGCTATCGGATACGCAGTATTTT; CDR3: CASSLGLSDTQYF
J: TRBJ1-5; size: many; D: NA; V: TRBV28; DNA: TGTGCCAGCAGTTTACGGCCAGGGGTTAGCAATCAGCCCCAGCATTTT; CDR3: CASSLRPGVSNQPQHF
J: TRBJ2-5; size: NA; D: NA; V: TRBV7-9; DNA: TGTGCCAGCAGCTCATCCCTTCCCCTAGAGACCCAGTACTTC; CDR3: CASSSSLPLETQYF
J: TRBJ1-4; size: few; D: NA; V: TRBV20-1; DNA: TGCAGTGCGCAAACCGGGCCCGGGGATGAAAAACTGTTTTTT; CDR3: CSAQTGPGDEKLFF
J: TRBJ2-5; size: NA; D: NA; V: TRBV10-3; DNA: TGTGCCATCAGTGAGTCGGGAGAGACCCAGTACTTC; CDR3: CAISESGETQYF
J: TRBJ2-3; size: few; D: TRBD2; V: TRBV18; DNA: TGTGCCAGCTCACCCTCGACTAGCGGGAGGAGTAACACAGATACGCAGTATTTT; CDR3: CASSPSTSGRSNTDTQYF
J: TRBJ2-1; size: once; D: TRBD2; V: TRBV27; DNA: TGTGCCAGCAGTTTGGAGACTAGCGGGATGCGGAATGAGCAGTTCTTC; CDR3: CASSLETSGMRNEQFF
J: TRBJ2-1; size: many; D: NA; V: TRBV12-3/TRBV12-4; DNA: TGTGCCAGCAGCATTGCGGGGAATGAGCAGTTCTTC; CDR3: CASSIAGNEQFF
J: TRBJ2-7; size: many; D: NA; V: TRBV28; DNA: TGTGCCAGCAGTTCCACTTCCCTGTGGGGAAACGAGCAGTACTTC; CDR3: CASSSTSLWGNEQYF
J: TRBJ2-5; size: many; D: TRBD2; V: TRBV7-3; DNA: TGTGCCAGCAGCCAAACGGGACTAGCGGGGGGAGAGACCCAGTACTTC; CDR3: CASSQTGLAGGETQYF
J: TRBJ2-5; size: NA; D: NA; V: TRBV12-3/TRBV12-4; DNA: TGTGCCAGCTCACCTAGTCGGACGGATCAAGAGACCCAGTACTTC; CDR3: CASSPSRTDQETQYF
J: TRBJ1-1; size: many; D: NA; V: TRBV6-1; DNA: TGTGCCAGCAGTGAAGAAGTCTTCGCCCGAGAAGCTTTCTTT; CDR3: CASSEEVFAREAFF
J: TRBJ2-1; size: NA; D: TRBD2; V: TRBV6-1; DNA: TGTGCCAGCAGTGATAGCGGGAGGCTCGTCAATGAGCAGTTCTTC; CDR3: CASSDSGRLVNEQFF
J: TRBJ1-5; size: many; D: TRBD1; V: TRBV28; DNA: TGTGCCAGCAGTTTCAGCAGGGGGCCCGAGACGCCCCAGCATTTT; CDR3: CASSFSRGPETPQHF
J: TRBJ1-1; size: many; D: NA; V: TRBV12-3/TRBV12-4; DNA: TGTGCCAGCAGTTGGGAAGGGGCGACCTGGGGAGCTTTCTTT; CDR3: CASSWEGATWGAFF
J: TRBJ1-1; size: NA; D: NA; V: TRBV12-3/TRBV12-4; DNA: TGTGCCAGCTCCCGCGGAGGGGGAATCACTGAAGCTTTCTTT; CDR3: CASSRGGGITEAFF
J: TRBJ2-3; size: NA; D: TRBD2; V: TRBV20-1; DNA: TGCAGTGCTAGTAGCGGGAGGCAGTCAGATACGCAGTATTTT; CDR3: CSASSGRQSDTQYF
J: TRBJ1-4; size: NA; D: TRBD1; V: TRBV7-9; DNA: TGTGCCAGCAGCCCGACAGGGGCGATTGAAAAACTGTTTTTT; CDR3: CASSPTGAIEKLFF
J: TRBJ1-6; size: many; D: NA; V: TRBV19; DNA: TGTGCCAGCACACCGGGAGATTCACCCCTCCACTTT; CDR3: CASTPGDSPLHF
J: TRBJ2-7; size: many; D: NA; V: TRBV19; DNA: TGTGCCAGTAGTATAGATCTCGGTACCCCACGAGACGAGCAGTACTTC; CDR3: CASSIDLGTPRDEQYF
J: TRBJ2-7; size: many; D: TRBD1; V: TRBV6-2/TRBV6-3; DNA: TGTGCCAGCGGGAGACCGGGACAGGGGACCTCCGAGCAGTACTTC; CDR3: CASGRPGQGTSEQYF
J: TRBJ1-2; size: many; D: NA; V: TRBV20-1; DNA: TGCAGTGCTAGGCCTTTATTCAGGGATGGCTACACCTTC; CDR3: CSARPLFRDGYTF
J: TRBJ2-7; size: many; D: NA; V: TRBV7-9; DNA: TGTGCCAGCACCTCGTGGACAGAAGCCTACGAGCAGTACTTC; CDR3: CASTSWTEAYEQYF
J: TRBJ1-5; size: many; D: TRBD1; V: TRBV7-9; DNA: TGTGCCAGCAGCTCCTGGGACAGATATAGCAATCAGCCCCAGCATTTT; CDR3: CASSSWDRYSNQPQHF
J: TRBJ2-3; size: few; D: NA; V: TRBV4-3; DNA: TGCGCCAGCAGCCGGCTGGTCTGGCGGTCCGCAGATACGCAGTATTTT; CDR3: CASSRLVWRSADTQYF
J: TRBJ2-7; size: NA; D: TRBD2; V: TRBV28; DNA: TGTGCCAGCAGTTTCCCGACTAGCGGGAATGACGAGCAGTACTTC; CDR3: CASSFPTSGNDEQYF